This T cell receptor beta chain was retrieved from a study of OX40 agonist ivuxolimab in advanced cancers. In the study overall: The eligibility criteria allowed prior anti-PD-1, anti-PD-L1 or anti-CTLA-4 therapy, and about 40% had some.

General observations from the study: There were, on average, more expanded clones in CD8+ T cells than in CD4+.

Using immunoSEQ multiplex PCR, the repertoire was profiled, and TCRdb retains in-frame clones only, with some absent. The sample contains around 84,000 clones, 85% to 95% of which appear only once. V was cut by 8 bases and J by 6 bases, with 13 bases left in between. This CDR3 has 13 amino acids. Germline CDR1 is MNHNS and CDR2 is SASEGT. To note about this clone: Antigen specificity is unknown.

The J gene is TRBJ2-2, the V gene TRBV6-1; D might be TRBD1 or TRBD2, each matching 6 bases. The starting material was CD4+ or CD8+ T cells sorted from blood, obtained in a trial of the OX40 agonist ivuxolimab. This TCR came from an adult with an advanced solid tumor such as melanoma, head and neck, liver or kidney cancer. The CDR3 protein is CASGGQVAGELFF. The CDR3 coding sequence is TGTGCCAGCGGGGGGCAGGTCGCCGGGGAGCTGTTTTTT.